This TCR beta chain was recorded in a study of OX40 agonist ivuxolimab in advanced cancers. About the study: Patients with prior anti-PD-1, anti-PD-L1 or anti-CTLA-4 therapy were eligible; about 40% had some.

Produced via immunoSEQ multiplex PCR; TCRdb's table is partial and in-frame only. The data show approximately 49,000 clones, less than 90% seen once. The CDR3 contains 15 residues. Trimming took off 4 bases at V and 4 bases at J, with 15 bases between the two ends. Germline loops: CDR1 SGHAT, CDR2 FQNNGV. This TCR was sampled from an adult with an advanced solid tumor such as melanoma, head and neck, liver or kidney cancer. This chain links TRBV11-2 with TRBJ2-3; the D call may be TRBD1 or TRBD2 (6 bases each). Here the sequenced sample was CD4+ or CD8+ T cells sorted from blood, taken in a trial of the OX40 agonist ivuxolimab. Written as DNA, the CDR3 is TGTGCCAGCAGCTCCTTCGTGGGGGGCGCAGATACGCAGTATTTT. Translating gives CASSSFVGGADTQYF. Together with reference TRBV11-2 and TRBJ2-3, the CDR3 gives the full variable domain: EAGVAQSPRYKIIEKRQSVAFWCNPISGHATLYWYQQILGQGPKLLIQFQNNGVVDDSQLPKDRFSAERLKGVDSTLKIQPAKLEDSAVYLCASSSFVGGADTQYFGPGTRLTVL.